The rows below give T cell receptor beta chains drawn from one sample of a study of glioma-infiltrating T cells. TCRdb independently ran MiXCR on the multiplex PCR reads; one entry per CDR3 protein. The sample yields 100,000 to 150,000 distinct CDR3 sequences, 20% to 25% seen once. The sequencing sample was made of glioma tissue, nonneoplastic brain tissue, or PBMCs (not recorded which). All receptors come from a human donor with low-grade glioma or glioblastoma, undergoing nonglioma brain surgery, or in good health (not recorded which). The CDR3 runs from the conserved cysteine through the conserved F or W. D genes are given only for firm matches. Clone size is stated in some rows and not others, as once, few, many or a class when expanded.

len: 13; abundance: .; j_gene: TRBJ2-1; d_gene: TRBD2; v_gene: TRBV29-1; CDR3aa: CSVTGGGYNEQFF; CDR3nt: TGCAGCGTTACGGGAGGGGGGTACAATGAGCAGTTCTTC
len: 17; abundance: many; j_gene: TRBJ2-3; d_gene: TRBD2; v_gene: TRBV7-2; CDR3aa: CASSLVLAGSGTDTQYF; CDR3nt: TGTGCCAGCAGCTTAGTACTAGCGGGATCGGGGACAGATACGCAGTATTTT
len: 14; abundance: .; j_gene: TRBJ2-7; d_gene: .; v_gene: TRBV27; CDR3aa: CASSLRWYRYEQYF; CDR3nt: TGTGCCAGCAGTTTAAGATGGTACAGGTACGAGCAGTACTTC
len: 13; abundance: many; j_gene: TRBJ2-5; d_gene: .; v_gene: TRBV7-2; CDR3aa: CASAPDVGETQYF; CDR3nt: TGTGCCAGCGCCCCCGACGTGGGAGAGACCCAGTACTTC
len: 13; abundance: many; j_gene: TRBJ2-3; d_gene: .; v_gene: TRBV12-3/TRBV12-4; CDR3aa: CASSLSRDQAQYF; CDR3nt: TGTGCCAGCAGTTTATCACGGGATCAGGCGCAGTATTTT
len: 15; abundance: many; j_gene: TRBJ2-1; d_gene: .; v_gene: TRBV6-2/TRBV6-3; CDR3aa: CASSYERGPHNEQFF; CDR3nt: TGTGCCAGCAGTTACGAGAGAGGCCCCCACAATGAGCAGTTCTTC
len: 13; abundance: many; j_gene: TRBJ2-1; d_gene: .; v_gene: TRBV3-1; CDR3aa: CASSHGQRTEEFF; CDR3nt: TGTGCCAGCAGCCACGGTCAGCGGACGGAGGAGTTCTTC
len: 16; abundance: many; j_gene: TRBJ2-1; d_gene: TRBD2; v_gene: TRBV7-2; CDR3aa: CASSLRTSVNHNEQFF; CDR3nt: TGTGCCAGCAGCCTCCGGACTAGCGTTAACCACAATGAGCAGTTCTTC
len: 15; abundance: .; j_gene: TRBJ2-1; d_gene: TRBD2; v_gene: TRBV10-3; CDR3aa: CAIGTSGSSYNEQFF; CDR3nt: TGTGCCATCGGGACTAGCGGGAGCTCCTACAATGAGCAGTTCTTC
len: 11; abundance: few; j_gene: TRBJ2-7; d_gene: .; v_gene: TRBV27; CDR3aa: CASGSVDEHYF; CDR3nt: TGTGCCAGCGGGTCGGTGGACGAGCATTACTTC
len: 19; abundance: .; j_gene: TRBJ2-7; d_gene: TRBD2; v_gene: TRBV3-1; CDR3aa: CASSQEQTGTSGLFDEQYF; CDR3nt: TGTGCCAGCAGCCAAGAGCAAACCGGGACTAGCGGCCTATTTGACGAGCAGTACTTC